This is a list of T cell receptor beta chains from one sample in a study of shared clonotypes between healthy human individuals. Profiled with immunoSEQ multiplex PCR; TCRdb holds only in-frame clones, not every one. The sample includes about 500,000 clones, more than 70% seen only once; the top ten take 9.5% to 15%. The sequenced sample was PBMCs. The receptor set was obtained from a woman aged 40 to 55 in good health. Some clones in this sample may be carry-over from other donors' samples. CDR3s include the opening cysteine and the closing phenylalanine or tryptophan. Each record gives: J gene, V gene, CDR3 protein.

TRBJ2-3 TRBV5-1 CASSLGVRGTGTQYF
TRBJ2-6 TRBV2 CASSDSGANVLTF
TRBJ2-7 TRBV28 CASSLFGRALSYEQYF
TRBJ1-2 TRBV30 CAWSAAVNYGYTF
TRBJ2-7 TRBV7-5 CARSFPTLGDEQYF
TRBJ1-5 TRBV7-2 CASSSHIYQPQHF
TRBJ1-5 TRBV6-5 CASSYSRVGNQPQHF
TRBJ2-2 TRBV7-8 CASSSWDTNTGELFF
TRBJ2-3 TRBV15 CATSRARDGVDTQYF
TRBJ1-2 TRBV5-3 CARSYTGPSPIGYTF
TRBJ2-7 TRBV18 CASSIRQTYEQYF
TRBJ2-4 TRBV28 CASGGLGVAKNIQYF
TRBJ2-3 TRBV15 CATSREGRLTDTQYF
TRBJ1-5 TRBV7-9 CASSLGTGSRQPQHF
TRBJ1-1 TRBV11-2 CASSPGTFLNTEAFF
TRBJ2-5 TRBV2 CASSRNRETQYF
TRBJ2-1 TRBV11-2 CASSFVGGMVDEQFF
TRBJ1-6 TRBV30 CAWSVGVDGDSPLHF
TRBJ2-2 TRBV7-8 CASSLGVGKGTGELFF
TRBJ1-2 TRBV6-5 CASSPDSSWAGYTF
TRBJ2-7 TRBV4-1 CASSQGLAVHYEQYF
TRBJ2-1 TRBV4-1 CASSPPPDRGPNEQFF
TRBJ2-5 TRBV18 CASSPKLALETQYF
TRBJ2-3 TRBV13 CASSLRTGGGTDTQYF
TRBJ1-3 TRBV7-8 CASSPMTVFSGNTIYF
TRBJ2-7 TRBV23-1 CASSLAGRAYYEQYF
TRBJ1-2 TRBV5-1 CASSASGTHTSSYGYTF
TRBJ1-1 TRBV19 CASSNPGVNTEAFF
TRBJ2-7 TRBV5-1 CASSDSSGFIGEQYF
TRBJ2-7 TRBV27 CAIVKGGLAGVGEQYF
TRBJ2-2 TRBV4-3 CASSRQAGGSTGELFF
TRBJ2-7 TRBV28 CASQAGVGSYEQYF
TRBJ2-5 TRBV6-1 CASGTSVQETQYF
TRBJ2-7 TRBV18 CASSSSGRSNEQYF
TRBJ2-5 TRBV5-4 CASSRTSGGEETQYF
TRBJ1-1 TRBV29-1 CSVGRGDTEAFF
TRBJ2-7 TRBV2 CASGGDTEYEQYF
TRBJ2-5 TRBV30 CAWRLAGGETQYF
TRBJ2-2 TRBV13 CASSLAGVGTGELFF
TRBJ2-2 TRBV9 CASSVGPRGQLAGELFF
TRBJ2-3 TRBV2 CASSVRSGVSDTQYF
TRBJ1-5 TRBV19 CASSISVVISNQPQHF
TRBJ1-1 TRBV6-1 CASSPYRALNTEAFF
TRBJ2-2 TRBV28 CASSTPGRRTGELFF
TRBJ2-4 TRBV7-9 CASSLAGVKNIQYF
TRBJ2-7 TRBV5-1 CASSAQGGPGEQYF